The 20 T cell receptor beta chains below come from one sample, sequenced in a study of cytomegalovirus exposure and HLA in healthy donors. Libraries were prepared by immunoSEQ multiplex PCR; TCRdb keeps only in-frame clonotypes and omits some of them. Of some 150,000 clones listed, less than 90% are singletons. The material sequenced was PBMCs. The receptors here all came from a woman between 18 and 30 years old in good health and CMV-seropositive.

The table lists this clone with a count of one. The chain recombines TRBV6-6 with TRBJ1-2, with 8 bases aligning to TRBD1. The CDR3 runs to 16 residues. Germline lookup yields CDR1 MNHNY and CDR2 SVGAGI (reference sequence). Unmatched junction bases numbered 12, after V lost 5 bases and J lost 4 bases. The CDR3 DNA reads TGTGCCAGCAGTAACCAAAGACAGGGGTCACGCTATGGCTACACCTTC. This sequence encodes CASSNQRQGSRYGYTF.

This clone occurred a few times. V gene TRBV4-1 combines with J gene TRBJ1-5; D remains ambiguous. This CDR3 spans 15 amino acids. Germline loops: CDR1 MGHRA, CDR2 YSYEKL. V lost 1 base and J 5 bases, leaving 12 bases between the germline ends. CDR3 protein: CASSQGQESYQPQHF. In nucleotides, the CDR3 is TGCGCCAGCAGCCAAGGGCAGGAATCTTATCAGCCCCAGCATTTT.

This clone was recorded only once. The chain joins TRBV13 to TRBJ2-7; unclear D gene. CDR3 size: 14 residues. Germline assignment: CDR1 PRHDT and CDR2 FYEKMQ (reference sequence). The V end was cut by 2 bases, the J end by 3 bases, with 11 bases between. This CDR3 is CASSLRENDYEQYF. The CDR3 region has the DNA TGTGCCAGCAGCTTACGTGAGAATGACTACGAGCAGTACTTC.

V usage is TRBV6-1 and J usage is TRBJ2-1; 9 positions match TRBD2. Germline loops: CDR1 MNHNS, CDR2 SASEGT. V shed 3 bases and J 10 bases; nucleotides not matched to a gene: 10. This CDR3 is 15 amino acids long. CDR3 nucleotides: TGTGCCAGCAGTGATAGCGGGAGCGCTTTGGAGGAGCAGTTCTTC. Translated, it gives CASSDSGSALEEQFF.

Comments on this clone: Germline and junction disagree at one end, which may indicate a read error. The chain links TRBV5-6 to TRBJ2-1, with D maybe TRBD2 (5 bases). The CDR3 length is 13 residues. CDR1 is SGHDT, CDR2 YYEEEE, per germline. DNA of the CDR3: TGTGCCAGCAGCTTCCCCCCCGGACTTACCCTACTCTTC. The encoded protein is CASSFPPGLTLLF.

The chain employs TRBV11-2 and TRBJ1-3, with a tentative D call TRBD1 (5 bases). Trimming removed 1 base from V and 4 bases from J, with 11 bases in between. The CDR3 is made up of 15 amino acids. Per germline, CDR1 SGHAT and CDR2 FQNNGV. Written as DNA, the CDR3 is TGTGCCAGCAGCTTAGGAGCCGGGGGGGGAAACACCATATATTTT. It translates to CASSLGAGGGNTIYF.

The chain employs TRBV5-1 and TRBJ2-1, with TRBD2 as a possible D gene (5 bases). V lost 0 bases and J 12 bases, leaving 16 bases between the germline ends. Looked up from germline, CDR1 is SGHRS and CDR2 is YFSETQ. The CDR3 spans 14 residues. The CDR3 protein is CASSLGYEAGGQFF. CDR3 nucleotide sequence: TGCGCCAGCAGCTTGGGATATGAAGCTGGAGGGCAGTTCTTC.

The chain carries TRBV6-5 and TRBJ2-7, with unresolved D. The CDR3 spans 14 residues. Germline assignment: CDR1 MNHEY and CDR2 SVGAGI. Between the trimmed V and J ends, which lost 5 bases and 2 bases, there was a span of 13 bases. The CDR3 spells CASSPSRFPYEQYF. The CDR3 nucleotides read TGTGCCAGCAGTCCTTCTAGATTCCCCTACGAGCAGTACTTC.

The chain combines TRBV27 with TRBJ2-5; 13 positions match TRBD2. After removal of 3 bases from V and 5 bases from J, the junction contained 15 bases not matched to a gene. The V gene's germline CDR1 is MNHEY and CDR2 SMNVEV (reference sequence). The CDR3 spans 19 residues. The CDR3 loop reads CASSLRKRLAGGHGETQYF. In DNA form, the CDR3 reads TGTGCCAGCAGTTTGCGTAAGCGACTAGCGGGAGGCCACGGGGAGACCCAGTACTTC.

The chain is built from TRBV27 and TRBJ2-5, with a tentative D call TRBD2 (6 bases). Trimming shortened V by 5 bases and J by 1 base, and 17 bases separated the two germline ends. Germline-derived CDR1 and CDR2 are MNHEY and SMNVEV (reference sequence). The CDR3 is made up of 16 amino acids. The CDR3 is CASSGLTGASQETQYF. In nucleotides, the CDR3 is TGTGCCAGCAGTGGGTTGACGGGAGCGTCCCAAGAGACCCAGTACTTC.

This chain links TRBV5-3 with TRBJ2-7; maybe TRBD1 (6 bases). TRBV5-3 is an ORF; its function is uncertain. This CDR3 has 15 residues. The ends were cut back, 2 bases at V and 2 bases at J, with 14 bases in the middle. CDR3 residues: CARSFDRNSTYEQYF. CDR3 in DNA: TGTGCCAGAAGCTTTGACAGGAATTCAACCTACGAGCAGTACTTC.

The rearrangement uses TRBV10-1 and TRBJ2-5; 9 bases match TRBD1. V was pared by 6 bases and J by 7 bases, with 6 bases of the junction left unmatched. CDR1 WNHNN and CDR2 SYGVQD come from the germline V gene (reference sequence). This CDR3 is 13 amino acids long. The CDR3 loop reads CASSGDRDLTQYF. In DNA, the CDR3 is TGCGCCAGCAGCGGGGACAGGGATTTGACCCAGTACTTC.

The CDR3 coding sequence is TGTGCCAGCAGCCAAGTGGGACTAAACATTCAGTACTTC. Translating gives CASSQVGLNIQYF. This chain links TRBV14 with TRBJ2-4; the D gene is possibly TRBD2 (6 bases). V lost 1 base, J lost 6 bases, and 7 bases lay in between. Germline CDR1 and CDR2: SGHDN and FVKESK. This CDR3 is 13 amino acids long.

This rearrangement joins TRBV27 to TRBJ1-3; no definite D call. The CDR3 length is 16 residues. The V end was cut by 2 bases, the J end by 0 bases, with 11 bases between. CDR1 MNHEY and CDR2 SMNVEV come from the germline V gene (reference sequence). The CDR3 protein is CASSLLGPASGNTIYF. CDR3 coding DNA: TGTGCCAGCAGTTTACTGGGCCCGGCCTCTGGAAACACCATATATTTT.

V gene TRBV6-5 combines with J gene TRBJ2-1, with TRBD1 identical over 12 bases. V lost 5 bases, J lost 5 bases, and 4 bases stayed unmatched. CDR3 length: 15 residues. Germline V gene data show CDR1 as MNHEY and CDR2 as SVGAGI. CDR3 DNA: TGTGCCAGCAGTGCCCGGGACAGGGGGCACAATGAGCAGTTCTTC. It is translated as CASSARDRGHNEQFF.

The CDR3 nucleotides are TGCAGCGTTGAAGATCGAAGTTATGCGACAGATACGCAGTATTTT. Translating it yields CSVEDRSYATDTQYF. The chain joins TRBV29-1 to TRBJ2-3; the D is unclear. The CDR3 spans 15 residues. With 0 bases removed from V and 3 bases from J, the gap between germline ends came to 13 bases. The germline CDR1 and CDR2 sequences are SQVTM and ANQGSEA.

V usage is TRBV7-9 and J usage is TRBJ2-7; a weak D match, TRBD1 (6 bases). CDR1 and CDR2 from the germline V gene are SEHNR and FQNEAQ (reference sequence). With 1 base removed from V and 10 bases from J, the gap between germline ends came to 14 bases. This CDR3 has 13 residues. The CDR3 sequence: CASSLGQDNQQYF. As DNA, the CDR3 is TGTGCCAGCAGCTTAGGACAGGACAATCAACAGTACTTC.

This chain joins TRBV5-1 and TRBJ2-1, with 11 bases matching TRBD2. The V gene's germline CDR1 is SGHRS and CDR2 YFSETQ. CDR3 length: 17 amino acids. The junction had 14 bases not matched to a gene; V was cut back by 3 bases and J by 9 bases. DNA for the CDR3: TGCGCCAGCAGCTATATACAGACTAGCGGGGTGATCGGTGAGCAGTTCTTC. Translating it yields CASSYIQTSGVIGEQFF.

V and J are TRBV2 and TRBJ2-1, with 14 positions matching TRBD2. Germline loops: CDR1 SNHLY, CDR2 FYNNEI. The CDR3 contains 16 residues. The V and J ends lost 11 bases and 10 bases, in that order; junction bases with no gene match: 16. The CDR3, as DNA: TGTGCCTCAAAGCGGGTACCGGGACTAGCGGGAGAAGAGCAGTTCTTC. Encoded protein: CASKRVPGLAGEEQFF.

The chain combines TRBV6-1 with TRBJ1-5, with 9 bases identical to TRBD1. Germline CDR1 reads MNHNS; CDR2 reads SASEGT. The CDR3 loop spans 17 amino acids. V lost 4 bases and J lost 0; bases outside the gene matches: 7. CDR3 sequence reads: CASSGQGGLVSNQPQHF. CDR3 bases: TGTGCCAGCAGTGGACAGGGGGGACTGGTTAGCAATCAGCCCCAGCATTTT.